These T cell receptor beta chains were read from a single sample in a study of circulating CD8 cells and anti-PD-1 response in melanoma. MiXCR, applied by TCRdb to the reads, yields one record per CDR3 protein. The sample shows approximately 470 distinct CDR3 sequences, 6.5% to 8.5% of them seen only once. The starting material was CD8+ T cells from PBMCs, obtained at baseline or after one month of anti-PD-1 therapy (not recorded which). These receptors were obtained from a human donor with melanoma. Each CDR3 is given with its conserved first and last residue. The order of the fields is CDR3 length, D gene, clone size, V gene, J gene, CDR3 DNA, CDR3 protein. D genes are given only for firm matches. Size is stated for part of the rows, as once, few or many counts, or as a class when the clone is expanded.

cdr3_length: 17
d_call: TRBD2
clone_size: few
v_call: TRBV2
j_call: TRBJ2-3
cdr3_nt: TGTGCCAGCACGCCTCTAGGGAGCGGGGGGCAGGAGGATACGCAGTATTTT
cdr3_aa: CASTPLGSGGQEDTQYF

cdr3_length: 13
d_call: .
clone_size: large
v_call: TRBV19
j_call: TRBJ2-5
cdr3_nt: TGTGCCAGTAGATCGGCGGGGACAGAGACCCAGTACTTC
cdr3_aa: CASRSAGTETQYF

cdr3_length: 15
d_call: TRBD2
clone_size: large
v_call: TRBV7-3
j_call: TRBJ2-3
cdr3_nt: TGTGCCAGCAGCTTAACCCCTAGCGGGGGGGATACGCAGTATTTT
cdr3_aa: CASSLTPSGGDTQYF

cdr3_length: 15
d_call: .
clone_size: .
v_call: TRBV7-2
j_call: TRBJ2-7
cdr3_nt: TGTGCCAGCAGCTTTAATAGTCGTGGGGCATACGAGCTGTACTTC
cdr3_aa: CASSFNSRGAYELYF

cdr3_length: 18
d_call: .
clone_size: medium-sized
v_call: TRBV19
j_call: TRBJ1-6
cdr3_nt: TGTGCCAGTAGTCCGACCCGCAGTTTCAGCTCCTATAATTCACCCCTCCACTTT
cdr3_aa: CASSPTRSFSSYNSPLHF

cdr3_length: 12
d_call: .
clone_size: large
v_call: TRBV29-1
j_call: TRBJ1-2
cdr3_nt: TGCAGCGCCGCTGTTGCCTCCGATGGCTACACCTTC
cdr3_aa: CSAAVASDGYTF

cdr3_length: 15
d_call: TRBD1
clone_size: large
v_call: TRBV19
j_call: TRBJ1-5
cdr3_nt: TGTGCCAGTACCTCAGGGGGAAATAGCAATCAGCCCCAGCATTTT
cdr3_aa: CASTSGGNSNQPQHF

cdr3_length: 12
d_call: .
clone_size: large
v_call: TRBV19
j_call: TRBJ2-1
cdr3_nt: TGTGCCAGTAGTATTGGAACGAATGAGCAGTTCTTC
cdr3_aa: CASSIGTNEQFF

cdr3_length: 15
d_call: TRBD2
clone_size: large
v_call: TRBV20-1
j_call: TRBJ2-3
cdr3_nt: TGCAGTGCCATAGCGGAGCGGGATTCCACAGATACGCAGTATTTT
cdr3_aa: CSAIAERDSTDTQYF

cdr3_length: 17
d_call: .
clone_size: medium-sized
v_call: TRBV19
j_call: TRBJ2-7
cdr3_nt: TGTGCCAGTAGTATGGGGGCCGGGAGGCTTCGGCCCTACGAGCAGTACTTC
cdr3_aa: CASSMGAGRLRPYEQYF

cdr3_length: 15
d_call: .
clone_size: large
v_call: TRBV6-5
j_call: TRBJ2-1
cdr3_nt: TGTGCCAGCAGTGGCCTTCGAGAGATAAACAATGAGCAGTTCTTC
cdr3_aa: CASSGLREINNEQFF

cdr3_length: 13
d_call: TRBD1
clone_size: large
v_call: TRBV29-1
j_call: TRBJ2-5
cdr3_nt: TGCAGCGGGGGGACAGGGGGCCAAGAGACCCAGTACTTC
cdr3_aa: CSGGTGGQETQYF

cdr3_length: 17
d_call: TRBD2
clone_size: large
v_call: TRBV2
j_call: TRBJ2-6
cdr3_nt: TGTGCCAGCATCGGGAGGGCAGGTAGCTCTGGGGCCAACGTCCTGACTTTC
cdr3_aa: CASIGRAGSSGANVLTF

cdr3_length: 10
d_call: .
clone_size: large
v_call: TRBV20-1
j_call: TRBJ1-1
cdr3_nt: TGCAGTGCTAGAGATGGTAGAGCTTTCTTT
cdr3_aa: CSARDGRAFF

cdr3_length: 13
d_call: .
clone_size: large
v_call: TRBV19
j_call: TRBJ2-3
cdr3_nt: TGTGCCAGTAGTATACTCGGGTCAGATACGCAGTATTTT
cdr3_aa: CASSILGSDTQYF

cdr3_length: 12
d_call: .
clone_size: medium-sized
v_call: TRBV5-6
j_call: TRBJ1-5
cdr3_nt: TGTGCCAGCAGCTTTTACAATCAGCCCCAGCATTTT
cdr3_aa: CASSFYNQPQHF

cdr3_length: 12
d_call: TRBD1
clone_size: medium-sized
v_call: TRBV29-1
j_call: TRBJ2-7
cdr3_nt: TGCAGCGTTGAGGACAGGGCCGACGAGCAGTACTTC
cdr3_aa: CSVEDRADEQYF

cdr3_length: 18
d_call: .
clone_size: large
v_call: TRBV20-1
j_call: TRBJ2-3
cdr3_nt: TGCAGTGCTAGGGGCGAAGCCCGACTTCCCACAACGGCAGATACGCAGTATTTT
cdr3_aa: CSARGEARLPTTADTQYF

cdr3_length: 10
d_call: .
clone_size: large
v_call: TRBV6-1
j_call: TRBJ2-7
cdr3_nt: TGTGCCAGCGGACCCTACGAGCAGTACTTC
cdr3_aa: CASGPYEQYF

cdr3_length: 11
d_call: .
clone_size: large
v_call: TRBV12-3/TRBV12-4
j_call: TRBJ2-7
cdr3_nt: TGTGCCAGCAGTCCCTATTACGAGCAGTACTTC
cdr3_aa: CASSPYYEQYF

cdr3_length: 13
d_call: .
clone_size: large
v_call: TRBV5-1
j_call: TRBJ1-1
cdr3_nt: TGCGCCAGCAGCCTCGACCAGTCGCTTGAAGCTTTCTTT
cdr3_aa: CASSLDQSLEAFF

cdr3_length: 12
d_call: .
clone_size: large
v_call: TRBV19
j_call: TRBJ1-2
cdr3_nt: TGTGCCAGTAGTATAGCGGGAAACGGCTACACCTTC
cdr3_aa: CASSIAGNGYTF

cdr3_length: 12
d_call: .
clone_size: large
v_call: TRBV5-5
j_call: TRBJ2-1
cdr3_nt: TGTGCCAGCAGCTTATCTAGAGATGAGCAGTTCTTC
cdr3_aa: CASSLSRDEQFF

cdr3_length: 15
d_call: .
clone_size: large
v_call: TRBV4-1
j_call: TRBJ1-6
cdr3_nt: TGCGCCAGCAGCCAAGATTCGGGGTATAATTCACCCCTCCACTTT
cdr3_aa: CASSQDSGYNSPLHF

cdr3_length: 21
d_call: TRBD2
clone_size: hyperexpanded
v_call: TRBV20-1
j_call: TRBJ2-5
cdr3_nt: TGCAGTGCTACGGGACTAGCGGGGGGATTACGCGAGTTCAAAATGGAAGAGACCCAGTACTTC
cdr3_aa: CSATGLAGGLREFKMEETQYF

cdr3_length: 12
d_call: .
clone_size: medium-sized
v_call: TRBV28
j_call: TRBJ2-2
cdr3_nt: TGTGCCAGCAGCCCGAACACCGGGGAGCTGTTTTTT
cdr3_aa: CASSPNTGELFF

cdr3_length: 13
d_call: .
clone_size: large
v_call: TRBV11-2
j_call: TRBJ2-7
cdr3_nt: TGTGCCAGCAGCTTTGACACCCGGTTAAATGAGTACTTC
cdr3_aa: CASSFDTRLNEYF

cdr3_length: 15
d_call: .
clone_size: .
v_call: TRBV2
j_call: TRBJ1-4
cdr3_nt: TGTGCCAGCAGTGAAGGCAGGGCAACTAATGAAAAACTGTTATTT
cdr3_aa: CASSEGRATNEKLLF

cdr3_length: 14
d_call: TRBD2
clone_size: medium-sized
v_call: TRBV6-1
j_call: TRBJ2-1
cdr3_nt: TGTGCCAGCAGTGAGCAGCGGGAGGTCGCAGAGCAGTTCTTC
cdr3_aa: CASSEQREVAEQFF

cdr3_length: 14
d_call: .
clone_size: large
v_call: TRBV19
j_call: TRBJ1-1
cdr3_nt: TGTGCCAGTAGTATTGGGCGGACGGGTACTGAAGCTTTCTTT
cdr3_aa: CASSIGRTGTEAFF

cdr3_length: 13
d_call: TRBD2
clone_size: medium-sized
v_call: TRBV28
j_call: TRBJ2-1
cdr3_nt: TGTGCCAGCAGTCTCCACCCGGGAGGTGAGCAGTTCTTC
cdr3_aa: CASSLHPGGEQFF

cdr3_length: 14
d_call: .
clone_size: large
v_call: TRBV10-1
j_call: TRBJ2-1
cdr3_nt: TGCGCCAGCAGTGACAGGGATATTTACAATGAGCAGTTCTTC
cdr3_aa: CASSDRDIYNEQFF

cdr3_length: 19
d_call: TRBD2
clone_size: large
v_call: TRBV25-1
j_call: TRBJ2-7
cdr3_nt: TGTGCCAGCAGTGCGCCGCCACGTCTAGCGGGAGTCGGGTCCTACGAGCAGTACTTC
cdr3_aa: CASSAPPRLAGVGSYEQYF

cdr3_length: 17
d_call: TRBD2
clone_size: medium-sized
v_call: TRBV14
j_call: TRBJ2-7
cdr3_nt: TGTGCCAGCAGCCAAGAGGCTAGCGGGATACTTAACTACGAGCAGTACTTC
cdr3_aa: CASSQEASGILNYEQYF

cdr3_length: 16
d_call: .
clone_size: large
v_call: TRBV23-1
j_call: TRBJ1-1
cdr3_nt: TGCGCCAGCAGTCAACCGGGACATTGCATGAACACTGAAGCTTTCTTT
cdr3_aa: CASSQPGHCMNTEAFF

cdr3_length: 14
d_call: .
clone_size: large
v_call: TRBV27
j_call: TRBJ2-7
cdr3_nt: TGTGCCAGCAGTCTAACCACGAGCTCCTACGAGCAGTACTTC
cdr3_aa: CASSLTTSSYEQYF

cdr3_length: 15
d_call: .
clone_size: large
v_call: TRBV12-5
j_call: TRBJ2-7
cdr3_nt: TGTGCTAGTGGTTTGGGTGGGGAACCCGCCTACGAGCAGTACTTC
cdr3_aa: CASGLGGEPAYEQYF